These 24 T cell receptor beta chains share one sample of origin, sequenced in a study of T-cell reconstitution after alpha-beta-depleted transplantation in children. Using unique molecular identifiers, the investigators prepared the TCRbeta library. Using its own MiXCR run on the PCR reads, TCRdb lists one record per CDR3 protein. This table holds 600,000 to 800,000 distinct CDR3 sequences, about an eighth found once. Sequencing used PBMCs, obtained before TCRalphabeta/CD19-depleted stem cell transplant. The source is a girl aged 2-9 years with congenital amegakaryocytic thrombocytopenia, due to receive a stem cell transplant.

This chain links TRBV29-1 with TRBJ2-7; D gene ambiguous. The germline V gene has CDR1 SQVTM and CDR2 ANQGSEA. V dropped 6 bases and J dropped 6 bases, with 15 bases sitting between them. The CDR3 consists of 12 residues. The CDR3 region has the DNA TGCAGCGTCTTTTCTGTGGGTGGCGAGCAGTACTTC. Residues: CSVFSVGGEQYF.

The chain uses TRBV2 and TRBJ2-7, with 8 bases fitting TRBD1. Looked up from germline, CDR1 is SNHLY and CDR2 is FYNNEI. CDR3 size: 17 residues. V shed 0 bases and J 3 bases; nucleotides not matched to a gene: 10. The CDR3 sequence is CASSEAFRDRPYYEQYF. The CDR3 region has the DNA TGTGCCAGCAGTGAAGCGTTCCGGGACAGGCCCTACTACGAGCAGTACTTC.

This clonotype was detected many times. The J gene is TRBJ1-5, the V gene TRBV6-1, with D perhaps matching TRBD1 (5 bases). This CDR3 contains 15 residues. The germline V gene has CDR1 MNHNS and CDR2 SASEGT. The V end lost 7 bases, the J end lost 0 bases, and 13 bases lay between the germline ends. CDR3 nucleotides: TGTGCCAGCATGAGACAGCCTTATAGCAATCAGCCCCAGCATTTT. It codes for CASMRQPYSNQPQHF.

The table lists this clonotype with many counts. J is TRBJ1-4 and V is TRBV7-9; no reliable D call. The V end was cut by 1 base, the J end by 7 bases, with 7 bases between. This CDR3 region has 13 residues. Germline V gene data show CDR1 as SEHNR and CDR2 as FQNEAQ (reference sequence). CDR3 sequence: CASSLVESEKLFF. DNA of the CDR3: TGTGCCAGCAGCTTAGTCGAGAGTGAAAAACTGTTTTTT.

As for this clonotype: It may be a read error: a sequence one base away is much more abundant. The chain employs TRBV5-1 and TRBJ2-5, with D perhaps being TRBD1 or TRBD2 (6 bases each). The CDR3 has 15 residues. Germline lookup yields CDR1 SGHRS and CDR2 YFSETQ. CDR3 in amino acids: CASSRGDFFQDTQYF. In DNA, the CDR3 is TGCGCCAGCAGCAGGGGGGACTTTTTCCAAGACACCCAGTACTTC.

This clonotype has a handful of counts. The CDR3 DNA sequence: TGTGCCATCAGTATCGCGGGAGGGAGCAATCAGCCCCAGCATTTT. This translates into CAISIAGGSNQPQHF. The chain employs TRBV10-3 and TRBJ1-5, with D hard to call. Trimming removed 5 bases from V and 1 base from J, with 12 bases in between. The germline V gene has CDR1 ENHRY and CDR2 SYGVKD. This CDR3 spans 15 amino acids.

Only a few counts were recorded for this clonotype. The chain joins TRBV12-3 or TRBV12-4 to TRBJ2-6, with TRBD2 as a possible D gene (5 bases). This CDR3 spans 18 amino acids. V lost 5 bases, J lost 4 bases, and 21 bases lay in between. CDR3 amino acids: CASSPLFGVFKGANVLTF. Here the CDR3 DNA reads TGTGCCAGCAGTCCCCTTTTCGGGGTCTTTAAGGGGGCCAACGTCCTGACTTTC.

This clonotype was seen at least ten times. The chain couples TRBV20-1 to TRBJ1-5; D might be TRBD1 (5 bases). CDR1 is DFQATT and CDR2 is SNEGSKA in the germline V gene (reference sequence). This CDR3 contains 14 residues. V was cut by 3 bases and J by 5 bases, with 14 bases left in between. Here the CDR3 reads CSARGGAGDQPQHF. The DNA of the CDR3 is TGCAGTGCTAGGGGTGGAGCGGGGGATCAGCCCCAGCATTTT.

CDR3 protein: CSAIPGMGLETQYF. For the CDR3, the DNA is TGCAGTGCTATCCCGGGGATGGGGTTGGAGACCCAGTACTTC. V is TRBV20-1 and J is TRBJ2-5; weak D call: TRBD2 (5 bases). Germline V lookup: CDR1 DFQATT, CDR2 SNEGSKA (reference sequence). Trimming removed 4 bases from V and 5 bases from J, with 17 bases in between. The CDR3 contains 14 residues.

The CDR3: CSAQGSGSVDTQYF. CDR3 sequence (DNA): TGCAGTGCTCAGGGCAGCGGGAGTGTAGATACGCAGTATTTT. The V gene is TRBV20-1, the J gene TRBJ2-3; TRBD2 agrees at 8 bases. V shed 5 bases and J 5 bases; nucleotides not matched to a gene: 9. The CDR3 has 14 amino acids. Germline V gives CDR1 DFQATT, CDR2 SNEGSKA (reference sequence).

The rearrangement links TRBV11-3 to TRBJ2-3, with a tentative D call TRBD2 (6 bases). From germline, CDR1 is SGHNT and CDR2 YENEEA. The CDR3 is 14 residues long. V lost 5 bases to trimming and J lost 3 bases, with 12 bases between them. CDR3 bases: TGTGCCAGCAGCCACCGGGACTTAACAGATACGCAGTATTTT. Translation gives CASSHRDLTDTQYF.

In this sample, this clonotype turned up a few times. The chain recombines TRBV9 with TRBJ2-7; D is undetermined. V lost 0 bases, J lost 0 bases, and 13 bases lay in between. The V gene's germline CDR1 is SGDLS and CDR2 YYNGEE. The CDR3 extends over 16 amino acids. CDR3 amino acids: CASSVGGFSFSYEQYF. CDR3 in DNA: TGTGCCAGCAGCGTAGGAGGTTTCTCATTCTCCTACGAGCAGTACTTC.

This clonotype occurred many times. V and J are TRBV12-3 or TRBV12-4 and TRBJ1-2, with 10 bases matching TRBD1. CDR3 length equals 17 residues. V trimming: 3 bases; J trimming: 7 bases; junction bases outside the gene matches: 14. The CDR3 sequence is CASSFGLIRDRGFGYTF. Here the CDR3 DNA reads TGTGCCAGCAGTTTTGGGTTAATTAGGGACAGGGGATTTGGCTACACCTTC.

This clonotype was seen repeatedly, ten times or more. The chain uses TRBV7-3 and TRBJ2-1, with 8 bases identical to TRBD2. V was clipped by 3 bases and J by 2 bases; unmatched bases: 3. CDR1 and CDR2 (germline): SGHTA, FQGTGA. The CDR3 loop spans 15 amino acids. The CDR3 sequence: CASSFSGGPYNEQFF. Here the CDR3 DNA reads TGTGCCAGCAGCTTTTCGGGAGGGCCCTACAATGAGCAGTTCTTC.

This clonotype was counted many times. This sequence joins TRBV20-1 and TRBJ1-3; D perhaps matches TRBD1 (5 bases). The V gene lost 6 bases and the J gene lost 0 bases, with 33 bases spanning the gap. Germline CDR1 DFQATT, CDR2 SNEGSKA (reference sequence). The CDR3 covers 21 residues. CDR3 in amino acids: CSAPVGIRGPWIPSSGNTIYF. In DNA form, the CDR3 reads TGCAGTGCCCCCGTTGGGATAAGGGGCCCTTGGATACCGAGCTCTGGAAACACCATATATTTT.

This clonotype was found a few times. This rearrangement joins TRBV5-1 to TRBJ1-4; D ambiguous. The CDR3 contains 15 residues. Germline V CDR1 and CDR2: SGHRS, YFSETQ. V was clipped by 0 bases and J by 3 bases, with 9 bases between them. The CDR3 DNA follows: TGCGCCAGCAGCTTGGGGAGGCAGGCTAATGAAAAACTGTTTTTT. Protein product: CASSLGRQANEKLFF. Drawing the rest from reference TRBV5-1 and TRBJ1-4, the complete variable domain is KAGVTQTPRYLIKTRGQQVTLSCSPISGHRSVSWYQQTPGQGLQFLFEYFSETQRNKGNFPGRFSGRQFSNSRSEMNVSTLELGDSALYLCASSLGRQANEKLFFGSGTQLSVL.

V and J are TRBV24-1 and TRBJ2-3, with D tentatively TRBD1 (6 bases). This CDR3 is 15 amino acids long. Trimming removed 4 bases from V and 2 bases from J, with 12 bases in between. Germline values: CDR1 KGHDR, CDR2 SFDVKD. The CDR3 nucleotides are TGTGCCACCAGTGACAACAGGGTCCACACAGATACGCAGTATTTT. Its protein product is CATSDNRVHTDTQYF.

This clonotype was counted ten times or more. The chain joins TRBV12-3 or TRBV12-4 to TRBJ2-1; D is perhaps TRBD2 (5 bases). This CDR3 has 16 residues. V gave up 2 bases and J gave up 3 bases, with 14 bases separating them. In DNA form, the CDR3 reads TGTGCCAGCAGTTTAATGGGCGGGCGACGCTACAATGAGCAGTTCTTC. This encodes CASSLMGGRRYNEQFF.

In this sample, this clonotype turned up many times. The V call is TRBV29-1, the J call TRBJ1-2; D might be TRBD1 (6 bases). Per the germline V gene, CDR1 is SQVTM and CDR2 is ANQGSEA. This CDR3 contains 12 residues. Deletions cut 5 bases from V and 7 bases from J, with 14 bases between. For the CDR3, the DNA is TGCAGCGTTTCAACGGGGGCAAGTGGCTACACCTTC. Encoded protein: CSVSTGASGYTF.

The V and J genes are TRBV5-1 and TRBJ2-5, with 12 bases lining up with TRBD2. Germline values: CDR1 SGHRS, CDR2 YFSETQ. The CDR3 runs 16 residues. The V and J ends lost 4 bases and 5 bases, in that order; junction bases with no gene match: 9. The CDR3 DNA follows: TGCGCCAGCAGCGCGACTAGCGGGAGAGGTAGGGAGACCCAGTACTTC. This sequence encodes CASSATSGRGRETQYF.

As DNA, the CDR3 is TGTGCCAGCACCGACCTACGGACTAGCGCCACCGGGGAGCTGTTTTTT. As protein: CASTDLRTSATGELFF. The gene calls are TRBV2 and TRBJ2-2; 9 bases match TRBD2. After removal of 7 bases from V and 4 bases from J, the junction contained 10 bases not matched to a gene. This CDR3 region has 16 residues. Germline CDR1 is SNHLY and CDR2 is FYNNEI.

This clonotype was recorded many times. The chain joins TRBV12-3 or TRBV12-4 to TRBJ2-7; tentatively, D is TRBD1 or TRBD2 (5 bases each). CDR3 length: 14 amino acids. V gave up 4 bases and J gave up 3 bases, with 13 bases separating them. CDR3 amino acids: CASSYFLGVYEQYF. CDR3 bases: TGTGCCAGCAGTTATTTTTTGGGGGTCTACGAGCAGTACTTC.

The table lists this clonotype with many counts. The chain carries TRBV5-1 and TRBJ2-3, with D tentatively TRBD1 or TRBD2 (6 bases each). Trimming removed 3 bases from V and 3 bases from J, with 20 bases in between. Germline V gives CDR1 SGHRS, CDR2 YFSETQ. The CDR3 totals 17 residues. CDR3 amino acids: CASSSTVGGVGTDTQYF. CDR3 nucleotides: TGCGCCAGCAGCTCCACCGTGGGGGGCGTAGGGACAGATACGCAGTATTTT.

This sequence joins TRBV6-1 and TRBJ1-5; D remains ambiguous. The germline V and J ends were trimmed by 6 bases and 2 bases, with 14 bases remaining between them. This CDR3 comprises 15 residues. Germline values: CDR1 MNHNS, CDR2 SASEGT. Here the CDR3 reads CASRGGYSGNQPQHF. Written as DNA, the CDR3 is TGTGCCAGCAGAGGCGGCTATAGCGGCAATCAGCCCCAGCATTTT.